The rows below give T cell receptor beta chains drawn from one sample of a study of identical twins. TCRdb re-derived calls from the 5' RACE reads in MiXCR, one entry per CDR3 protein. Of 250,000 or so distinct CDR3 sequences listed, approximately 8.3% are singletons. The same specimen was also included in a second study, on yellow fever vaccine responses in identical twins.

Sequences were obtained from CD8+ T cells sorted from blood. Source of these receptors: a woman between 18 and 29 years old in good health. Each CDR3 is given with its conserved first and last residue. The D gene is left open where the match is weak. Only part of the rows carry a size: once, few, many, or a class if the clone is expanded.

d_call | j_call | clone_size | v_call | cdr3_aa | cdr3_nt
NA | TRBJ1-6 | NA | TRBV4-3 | CASSQEVRAPLHF | TGCGCCAGCAGCCAAGAGGTTAGGGCGCCCCTCCACTTT
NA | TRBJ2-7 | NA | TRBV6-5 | CASSYSAGTIEQYF | TGTGCCAGCAGTTACTCGGCAGGGACGATCGAGCAGTACTTC
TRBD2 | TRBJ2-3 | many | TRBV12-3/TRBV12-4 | CASSGGLAGSGGTQYF | TGTGCCAGCAGTGGGGGACTAGCGGGATCTGGCGGTACGCAGTATTTT
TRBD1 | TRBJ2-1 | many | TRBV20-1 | CSARDSQGATYNEQFF | TGCAGTGCTAGAGATTCCCAGGGGGCTACCTACAATGAGCAGTTCTTC
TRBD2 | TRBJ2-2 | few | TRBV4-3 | CASSQAAGGNTGELFF | TGCGCCAGCAGCCAAGCAGCGGGGGGGAACACCGGGGAGCTGTTTTTT
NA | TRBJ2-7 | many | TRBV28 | CASSSIPTSYEQYF | TGTGCCAGCAGTTCCATCCCAACTAGCTACGAGCAGTACTTC
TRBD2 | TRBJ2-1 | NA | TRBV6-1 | CASSATSGGYNEQFF | TGTGCCAGCAGTGCAACTAGCGGGGGTTACAATGAGCAGTTCTTC
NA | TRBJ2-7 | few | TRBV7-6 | CASSFRAGMQYF | TGTGCCAGCAGCTTCAGGGCGGGCATGCAGTACTTC
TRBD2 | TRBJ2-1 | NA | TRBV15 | CATRNVAGVDEQFF | TGTGCCACCAGGAATGTAGCGGGAGTTGATGAGCAGTTCTTC
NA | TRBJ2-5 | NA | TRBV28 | CASSLRAVNQETQYF | TGTGCCAGCAGTTTGCGAGCGGTCAACCAAGAGACCCAGTACTTC
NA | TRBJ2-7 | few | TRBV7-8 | CASSLRDRRDEQYF | TGTGCCAGCAGCCTCCGGGACCGAAGGGACGAGCAGTACTTC
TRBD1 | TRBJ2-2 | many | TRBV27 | CASSLSRGGNTGELFF | TGTGCCAGCAGTTTATCCCGAGGGGGCAACACCGGGGAGCTGTTTTTT
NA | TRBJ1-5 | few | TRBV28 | CASSLQGLGNQPQHF | TGTGCCAGCAGTTTACAGGGGCTGGGCAATCAGCCCCAGCATTTT
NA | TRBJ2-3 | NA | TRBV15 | CATSSGGSGRADTQYF | TGTGCCACCAGCAGTGGTGGGAGTGGGCGGGCAGATACGCAGTATTTT
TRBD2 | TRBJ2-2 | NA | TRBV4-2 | CASSQGLAGGGAGELFF | TGTGCCAGCAGCCAAGGACTAGCGGGAGGAGGGGCCGGGGAGCTGTTTTTT
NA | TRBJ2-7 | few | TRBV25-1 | CASSDPRFNYEQYF | TGTGCCAGCAGTGACCCCAGGTTCAACTACGAGCAGTACTTC
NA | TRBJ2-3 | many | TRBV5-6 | CASSLMNTDTQYF | TGTGCCAGCAGCTTGATGAATACAGATACGCAGTATTTT
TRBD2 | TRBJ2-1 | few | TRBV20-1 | CSAGLAGGLLSYNEQFF | TGCAGTGCGGGACTAGCGGGAGGGCTACTGTCCTACAATGAGCAGTTCTTC
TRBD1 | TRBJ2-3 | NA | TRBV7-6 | CASSLGPGQGAIGRTDTQYF | TGTGCCAGCAGCTTAGGACCGGGACAGGGGGCGATAGGGCGGACAGATACGCAGTATTTT
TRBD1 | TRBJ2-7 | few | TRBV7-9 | CASSPPTGSYEQYF | TGTGCCAGCAGCCCCCCGACAGGGAGCTACGAGCAGTACTTC
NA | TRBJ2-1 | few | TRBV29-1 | CSVVGDEQFF | TGCAGCGTTGTCGGTGATGAGCAGTTCTTC
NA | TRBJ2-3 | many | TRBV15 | CATSRHSGSDTQYF | TGTGCCACCAGCCGACATTCGGGGTCAGATACGCAGTATTTT
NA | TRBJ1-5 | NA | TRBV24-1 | CATSAGSHQPQHF | TGTGCCACCAGTGCGGGGTCCCATCAGCCCCAGCATTTT
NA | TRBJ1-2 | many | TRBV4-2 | CASSQETGYRNGYTF | TGTGCCAGCAGCCAAGAAACAGGGTACCGTAATGGCTACACCTTC
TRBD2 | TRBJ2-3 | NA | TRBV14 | CASSALAGLTDTQYF | TGTGCCAGCAGCGCACTAGCGGGACTAACAGATACGCAGTATTTT
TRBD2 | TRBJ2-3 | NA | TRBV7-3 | CASSSSGLAGDTQYF | TGTGCCAGCAGCTCCTCTGGACTAGCGGGAGATACGCAGTATTTT
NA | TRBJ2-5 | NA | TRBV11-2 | CASSSYGGPKPRSQETQYF | TGTGCCAGCAGCTCCTACGGGGGACCCAAACCGAGATCCCAAGAGACCCAGTACTTC
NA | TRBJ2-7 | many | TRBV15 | CATSSKTDGTYEQYF | TGTGCCACCAGCAGTAAAACTGACGGGACCTACGAGCAGTACTTC
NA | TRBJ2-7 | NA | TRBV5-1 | CASSLGAGFSYEQYF | TGCGCCAGCAGCTTGGGGGCGGGGTTCTCCTACGAGCAGTACTTC
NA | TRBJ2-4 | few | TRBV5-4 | CASSPPGGPGDIQYF | TGTGCCAGCAGCCCCCCGGGCGGCCCGGGGGACATTCAGTACTTC
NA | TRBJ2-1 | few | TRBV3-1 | CASSQDSLGRQYNEQFF | TGTGCCAGCAGCCAAGATTCGTTGGGCAGGCAGTACAATGAGCAGTTCTTC
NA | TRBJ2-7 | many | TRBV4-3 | CASSQEGVAEQYF | TGCGCCAGCAGCCAAGAGGGAGTAGCCGAGCAGTACTTC
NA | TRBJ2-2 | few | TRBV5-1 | CASSLSMGDTGELFF | TGCGCCAGCAGCTTGTCAATGGGGGACACCGGGGAGCTGTTTTTT
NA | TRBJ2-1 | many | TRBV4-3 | CASSQDTGGPHNEQFF | TGCGCCAGCAGCCAAGATACAGGAGGGCCACACAATGAGCAGTTCTTC
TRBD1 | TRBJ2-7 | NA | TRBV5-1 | CASSKPGQAYEQYF | TGCGCCAGCAGCAAACCGGGACAGGCCTACGAGCAGTACTTC
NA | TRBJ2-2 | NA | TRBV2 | CASSELAGWNTGELFF | TGTGCCAGCAGTGAATTAGCAGGGTGGAACACCGGGGAGCTGTTTTTT
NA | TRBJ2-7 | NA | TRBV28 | CASSYREGGPSYEQYF | TGTGCCAGCAGTTATCGTGAGGGGGGACCCTCCTACGAGCAGTACTTC
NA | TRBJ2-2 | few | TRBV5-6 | CASSLDRHGTGELFF | TGTGCCAGCAGCCTCGACCGGCACGGAACCGGGGAGCTGTTTTTT
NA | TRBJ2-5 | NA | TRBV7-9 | CASSSGPQIQETQYF | TGTGCCAGCAGCTCCGGCCCTCAGATACAAGAGACCCAGTACTTC
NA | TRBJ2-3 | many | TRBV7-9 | CASSPQGFPFTDTQYF | TGTGCCAGCAGCCCACAGGGTTTCCCTTTCACAGATACGCAGTATTTT
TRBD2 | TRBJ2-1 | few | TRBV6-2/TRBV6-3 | CASSLPFGLAGDKGNEQFF | TGTGCCAGCAGTTTACCCTTTGGACTAGCGGGAGACAAAGGCAATGAGCAGTTCTTC
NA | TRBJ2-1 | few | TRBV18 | CASSPPQGDEQFF | TGTGCCAGCTCACCGCCCCAGGGCGATGAGCAGTTCTTC